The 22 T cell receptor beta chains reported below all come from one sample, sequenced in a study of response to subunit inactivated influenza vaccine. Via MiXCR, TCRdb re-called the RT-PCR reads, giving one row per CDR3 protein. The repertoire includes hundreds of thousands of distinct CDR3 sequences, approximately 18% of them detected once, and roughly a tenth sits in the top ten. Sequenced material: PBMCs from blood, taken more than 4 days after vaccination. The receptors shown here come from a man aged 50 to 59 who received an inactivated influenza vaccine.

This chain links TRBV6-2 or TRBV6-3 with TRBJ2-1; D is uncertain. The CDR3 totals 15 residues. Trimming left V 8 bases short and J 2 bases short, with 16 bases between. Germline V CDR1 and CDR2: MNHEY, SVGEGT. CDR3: CASLKVLQTYNEQFF. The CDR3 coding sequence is TGTGCCAGCCTTAAGGTCCTACAGACCTACAATGAGCAGTTCTTC.

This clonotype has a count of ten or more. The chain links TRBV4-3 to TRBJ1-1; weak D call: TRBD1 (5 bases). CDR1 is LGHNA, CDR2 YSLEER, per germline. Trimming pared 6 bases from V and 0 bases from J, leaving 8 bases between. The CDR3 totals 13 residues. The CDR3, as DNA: TGCGCCAGCAGACCGACAGTGAACACTGAAGCTTTCTTT. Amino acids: CASRPTVNTEAFF.

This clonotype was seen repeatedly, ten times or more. CDR3 loop: CSAGRDPVYNEQFF. The CDR3 coding sequence is TGCAGTGCTGGCCGGGACCCAGTTTACAATGAGCAGTTCTTC. The chain links TRBV20-1 to TRBJ2-1, with D perhaps matching TRBD1 or TRBD2 (5 bases each). Trimming removed 5 bases at V and 4 bases at J, with 15 bases between. CDR3 size: 14 residues. Germline V gene data show CDR1 as DFQATT and CDR2 as SNEGSKA (reference sequence).

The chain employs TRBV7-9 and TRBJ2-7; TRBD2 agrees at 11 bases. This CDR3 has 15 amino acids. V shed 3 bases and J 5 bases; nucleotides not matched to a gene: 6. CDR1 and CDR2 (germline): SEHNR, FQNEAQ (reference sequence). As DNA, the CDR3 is TGTGCCAGCAGCTTTATAGCGGGAGGGCCGGACGAGCAGTACTTC. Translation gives CASSFIAGGPDEQYF.

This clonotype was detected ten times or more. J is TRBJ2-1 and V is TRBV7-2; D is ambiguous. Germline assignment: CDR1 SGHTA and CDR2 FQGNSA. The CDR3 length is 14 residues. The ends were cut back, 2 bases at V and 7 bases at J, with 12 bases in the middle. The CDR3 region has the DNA TGTGCCAGCAGCTTATTTACCGGACCTAATGAGCAGTTCTTC. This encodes CASSLFTGPNEQFF.

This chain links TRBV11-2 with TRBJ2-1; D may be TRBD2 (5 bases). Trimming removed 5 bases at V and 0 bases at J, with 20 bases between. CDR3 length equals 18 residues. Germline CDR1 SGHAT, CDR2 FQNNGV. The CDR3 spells CASSAKPRGGHSYNEQFF. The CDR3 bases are TGTGCCAGCAGCGCCAAACCCCGGGGTGGCCACTCCTACAATGAGCAGTTCTTC.

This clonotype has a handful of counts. CDR3 sequence: CSAKSGNYGYTF. CDR3 coding DNA: TGCAGTGCCAAGTCCGGGAACTATGGCTACACCTTC. This chain joins TRBV20-1 and TRBJ1-2, with unresolved D. The V end was cut by 6 bases, the J end by 2 bases, with 10 bases between. The CDR3 spans 12 residues. Germline V CDR1 and CDR2: DFQATT, SNEGSKA (reference sequence).

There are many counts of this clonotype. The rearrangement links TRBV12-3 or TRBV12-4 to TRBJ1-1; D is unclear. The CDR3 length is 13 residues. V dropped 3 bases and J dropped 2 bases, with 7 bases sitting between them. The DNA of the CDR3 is TGTGCCAGCAGTTTGGTACTCAACACTGAAGCTTTCTTT. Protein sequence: CASSLVLNTEAFF.

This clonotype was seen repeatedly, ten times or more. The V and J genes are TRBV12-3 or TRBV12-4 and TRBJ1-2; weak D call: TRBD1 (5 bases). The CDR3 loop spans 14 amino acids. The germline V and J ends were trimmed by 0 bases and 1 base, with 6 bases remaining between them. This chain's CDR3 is CASSLAGVNYGYTF. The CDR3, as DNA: TGTGCCAGCAGTTTAGCAGGGGTTAACTATGGCTACACCTTC.

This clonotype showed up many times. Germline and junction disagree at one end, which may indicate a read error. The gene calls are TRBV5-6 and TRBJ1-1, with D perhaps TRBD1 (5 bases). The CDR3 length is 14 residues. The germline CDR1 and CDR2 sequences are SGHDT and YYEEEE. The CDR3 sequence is CASSLTGVNTEAFF. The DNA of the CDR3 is TGCGCCAGCAGCTTAACGGGGGTAAACACTGAAGCTTTCTTT.

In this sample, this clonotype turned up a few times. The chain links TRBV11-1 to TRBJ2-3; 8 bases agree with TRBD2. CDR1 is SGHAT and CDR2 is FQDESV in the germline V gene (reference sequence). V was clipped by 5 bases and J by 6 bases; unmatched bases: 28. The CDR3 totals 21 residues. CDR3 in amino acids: CASSLLSNRVAGHGLADTQYF. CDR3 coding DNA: TGTGCCAGCAGCCTACTCTCAAACCGGGTAGCGGGGCACGGGTTAGCGGATACGCAGTATTTT.

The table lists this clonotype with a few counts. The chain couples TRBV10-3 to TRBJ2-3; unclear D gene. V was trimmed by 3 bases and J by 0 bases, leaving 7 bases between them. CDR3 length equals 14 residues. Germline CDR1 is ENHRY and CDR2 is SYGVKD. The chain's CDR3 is CAISDRRSTDTQYF. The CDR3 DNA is TGTGCCATCAGTGACAGGAGAAGCACAGATACGCAGTATTTT.

This CDR3 reads CATSDWTANYGYTF. CDR3 bases: TGTGCCACCAGTGATTGGACAGCTAACTATGGCTACACCTTC. The chain carries TRBV24-1 and TRBJ1-2, with D possibly being TRBD1 (6 bases). From germline, CDR1 is KGHDR and CDR2 SFDVKD. This CDR3 is built from 14 residues. V lost 2 bases and J lost 0, with 6 bases in between.

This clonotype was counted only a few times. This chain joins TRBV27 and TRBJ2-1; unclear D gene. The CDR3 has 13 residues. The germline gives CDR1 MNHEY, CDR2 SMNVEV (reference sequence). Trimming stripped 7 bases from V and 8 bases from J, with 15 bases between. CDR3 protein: CASINLSVDEQFF. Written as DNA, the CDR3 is TGTGCCAGCATCAATCTGTCGGTGGATGAGCAGTTCTTC.

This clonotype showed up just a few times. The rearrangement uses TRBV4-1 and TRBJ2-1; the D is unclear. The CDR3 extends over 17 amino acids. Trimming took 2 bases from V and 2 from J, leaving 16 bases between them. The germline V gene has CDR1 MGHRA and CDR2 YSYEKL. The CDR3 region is CASSQLRAESPYNEQFF. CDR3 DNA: TGCGCCAGCAGCCAACTTAGGGCCGAAAGCCCCTACAATGAGCAGTTCTTC.

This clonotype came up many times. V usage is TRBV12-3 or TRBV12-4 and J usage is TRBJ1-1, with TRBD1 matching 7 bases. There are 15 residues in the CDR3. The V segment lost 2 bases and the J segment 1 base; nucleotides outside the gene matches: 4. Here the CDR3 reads CASSLPGTANTEAFF. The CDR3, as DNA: TGTGCCAGCAGTTTACCCGGGACAGCGAACACTGAAGCTTTCTTT.

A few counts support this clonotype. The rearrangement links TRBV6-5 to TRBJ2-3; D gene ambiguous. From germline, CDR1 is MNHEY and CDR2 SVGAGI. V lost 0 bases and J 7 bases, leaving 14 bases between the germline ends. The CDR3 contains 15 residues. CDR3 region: CASSYSHSEINTQYF. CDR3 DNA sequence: TGTGCCAGCAGTTACTCGCACTCCGAAATCAATACGCAGTATTTT.

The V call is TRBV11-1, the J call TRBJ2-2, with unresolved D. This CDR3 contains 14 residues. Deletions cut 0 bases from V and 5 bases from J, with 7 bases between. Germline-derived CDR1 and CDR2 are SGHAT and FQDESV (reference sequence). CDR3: CASSLAGRTGELFF. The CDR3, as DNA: TGTGCCAGCAGCTTAGCAGGGCGGACCGGGGAGCTGTTTTTT.

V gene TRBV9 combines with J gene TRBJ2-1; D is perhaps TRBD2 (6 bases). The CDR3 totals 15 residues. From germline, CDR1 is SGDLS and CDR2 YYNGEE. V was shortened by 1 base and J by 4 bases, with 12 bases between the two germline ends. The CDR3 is CASSVSGQSYNEQFF. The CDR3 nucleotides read TGTGCCAGCAGCGTAAGCGGGCAATCATACAATGAGCAGTTCTTC. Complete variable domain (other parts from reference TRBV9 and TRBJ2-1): DSGVTQTPKHLITATGQRVTLRCSPRSGDLSVYWYQQSLDQGLQFLIQYYNGEERAKGNILERFSAQQFPDLHSELNLSSLELGDSALYFCASSVSGQSYNEQFFGPGTRLTVL.

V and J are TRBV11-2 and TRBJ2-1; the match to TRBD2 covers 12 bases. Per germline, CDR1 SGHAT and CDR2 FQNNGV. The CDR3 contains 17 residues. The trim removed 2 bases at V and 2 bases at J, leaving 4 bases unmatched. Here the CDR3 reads CASSLRTSGATYNEQFF. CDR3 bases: TGTGCCAGCAGCTTAAGGACTAGCGGGGCTACCTACAATGAGCAGTTCTTC.

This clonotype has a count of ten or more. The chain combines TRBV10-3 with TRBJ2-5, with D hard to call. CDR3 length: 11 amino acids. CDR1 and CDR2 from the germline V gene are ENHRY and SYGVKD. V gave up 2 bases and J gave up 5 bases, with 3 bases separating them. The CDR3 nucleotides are TGTGCCATCAGTGAGGGCGAGACCCAGTACTTC. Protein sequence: CAISEGETQYF.

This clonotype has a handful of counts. As DNA, the CDR3 is TGCGCCAGCAGCCGGACTACTACTAGCACAGATACGCAGTATTTT. As protein: CASSRTTTSTDTQYF. The chain links TRBV5-1 to TRBJ2-3; TRBD2 is a possible D gene (6 bases). This CDR3 spans 15 amino acids. The germline CDR1 and CDR2 sequences are SGHRS and YFSETQ. V shed 4 bases and J shed 0 bases, with 12 bases lying between them. Using reference TRBV5-1 and TRBJ2-3 for the parts outside the CDR3, the full variable domain is KAGVTQTPRYLIKTRGQQVTLSCSPISGHRSVSWYQQTPGQGLQFLFEYFSETQRNKGNFPGRFSGRQFSNSRSEMNVSTLELGDSALYLCASSRTTTSTDTQYFGPGTRLTVL.